This T cell receptor (beta chain) was recorded in a study of post-analysis software for immune sequencing data. Study results and caveats: About 5 TRBV segments appeared more often in patients than in controls, and TRBV5-6, TRBV5-1 and TRBV20-1 were among these.

Prepared TCR beta cDNA libraries contained unique molecular identifiers. In TCRdb, the PCR reads were re-called with MiXCR into one record per CDR3 protein. The sample records about 200,000 distinct CDR3 sequences, 25% to 35% being singletons. Deletions cut 6 bases from V and 5 bases from J, with 16 bases between. There are 14 residues in the CDR3. Germline V gives CDR1 MNHEY, CDR2 SVGAGI. Only a few counts were recorded for this clonotype. Its antigen is currently unknown. Sequences were obtained from blood. The TCR was taken from a girl aged 2-17 years with multiple sclerosis. The rearrangement links TRBV6-5 to TRBJ1-2; no clear D. The CDR3 DNA is TGTGCCAGCAGACATGATCCCGCCCGGTATGGCTACACCTTC. It yields the protein CASRHDPARYGYTF.